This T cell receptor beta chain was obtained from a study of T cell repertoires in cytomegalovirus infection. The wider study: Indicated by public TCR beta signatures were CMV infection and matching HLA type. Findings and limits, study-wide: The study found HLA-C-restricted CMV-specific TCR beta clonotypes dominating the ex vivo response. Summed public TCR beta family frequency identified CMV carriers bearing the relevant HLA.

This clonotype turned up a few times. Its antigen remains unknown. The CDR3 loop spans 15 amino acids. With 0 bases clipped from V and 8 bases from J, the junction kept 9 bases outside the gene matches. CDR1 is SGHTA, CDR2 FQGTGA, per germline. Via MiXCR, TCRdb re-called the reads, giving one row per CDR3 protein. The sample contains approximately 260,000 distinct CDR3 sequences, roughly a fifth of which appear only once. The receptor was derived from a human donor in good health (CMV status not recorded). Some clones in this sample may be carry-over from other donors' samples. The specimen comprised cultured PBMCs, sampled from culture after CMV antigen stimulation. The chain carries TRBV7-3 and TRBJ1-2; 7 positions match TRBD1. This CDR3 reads CASSLTPTGNGGYTF. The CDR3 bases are TGTGCCAGCAGCTTAACTCCGACAGGGAATGGCGGCTACACCTTC.